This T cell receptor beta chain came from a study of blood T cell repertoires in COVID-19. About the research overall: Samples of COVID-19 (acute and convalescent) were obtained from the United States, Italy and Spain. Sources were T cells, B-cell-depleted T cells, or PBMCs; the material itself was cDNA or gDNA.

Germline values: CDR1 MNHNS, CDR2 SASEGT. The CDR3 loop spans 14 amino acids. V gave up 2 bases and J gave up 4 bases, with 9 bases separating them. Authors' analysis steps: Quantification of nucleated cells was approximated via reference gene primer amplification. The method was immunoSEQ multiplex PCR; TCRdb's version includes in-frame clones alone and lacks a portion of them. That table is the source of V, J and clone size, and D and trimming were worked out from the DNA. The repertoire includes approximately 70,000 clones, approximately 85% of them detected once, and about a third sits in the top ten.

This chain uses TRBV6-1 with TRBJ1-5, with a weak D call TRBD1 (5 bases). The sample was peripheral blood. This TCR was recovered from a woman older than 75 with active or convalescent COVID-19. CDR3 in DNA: TGTGCCAGCAGTGAATTGGGGGGGAATCAGCCCCAGCATTTT. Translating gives CASSELGGNQPQHF.